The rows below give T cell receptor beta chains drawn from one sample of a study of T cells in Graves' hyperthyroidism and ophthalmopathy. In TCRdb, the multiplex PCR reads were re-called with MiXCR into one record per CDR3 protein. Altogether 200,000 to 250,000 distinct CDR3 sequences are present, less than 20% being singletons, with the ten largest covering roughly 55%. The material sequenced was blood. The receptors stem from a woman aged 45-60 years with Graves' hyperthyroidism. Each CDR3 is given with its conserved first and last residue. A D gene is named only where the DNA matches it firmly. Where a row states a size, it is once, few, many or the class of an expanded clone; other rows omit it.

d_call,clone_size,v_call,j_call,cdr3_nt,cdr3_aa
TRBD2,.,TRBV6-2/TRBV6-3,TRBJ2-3,TGTGCCAGCAGGTACAGACTAGCGGAAACGCAGAGCCGAGATACGCAGTATTTT,CASRYRLAETQSRDTQYF
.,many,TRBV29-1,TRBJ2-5,TGCAGCTGGGGCCAGGTGGAGACCCAGTACTTC,CSWGQVETQYF
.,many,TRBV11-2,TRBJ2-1,TGTGCCAGCCGCATAGGGGGGAGCTCCTACAATGAGCAGTTCTTC,CASRIGGSSYNEQFF
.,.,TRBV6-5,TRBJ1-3,TGTGCCAGCAGCTCTCGGAGGGATATTTCTGGAAACACCATATATTTT,CASSSRRDISGNTIYF
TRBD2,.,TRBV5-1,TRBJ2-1,TGTGCCAGCAGCTCGAGGGTGGGACTAGCGCGTTTAATGGGGAATGAGCAGTCCTTC,CASSSRVGLARLMGNEQSF
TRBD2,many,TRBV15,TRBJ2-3,TGTGCCACCAGCGTGGGGACTAGCGGGAGGAATAGCAGGGGTGATACGCAGTATTTT,CATSVGTSGRNSRGDTQYF
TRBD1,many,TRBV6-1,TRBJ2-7,TGTGCCAGCAGTAAAGGGGGCTCGGGGCCCTACGAGCAGTACTTC,CASSKGGSGPYEQYF
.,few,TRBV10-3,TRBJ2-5,TGTGCCGCGAGTAGGGATAGCACGGAGACCCAGTACTTC,CAASRDSTETQYF
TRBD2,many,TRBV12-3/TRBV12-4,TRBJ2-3,TGTGCCAGCAGTTTAGGGACTAGGCGGGAGGGGGGCTCAGATACGCAGTATTTT,CASSLGTRREGGSDTQYF
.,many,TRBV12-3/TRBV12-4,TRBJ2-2,TGTGCCAGCAGTTTGCGCGGCCAGGGGAGAACCGGGGAGCTGTTTTTT,CASSLRGQGRTGELFF
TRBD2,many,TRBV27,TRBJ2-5,TGTGCCAGCAGTTTCTTTTCTAGCGGGAGATCAAAAGAGACCCAGTACTTC,CASSFFSSGRSKETQYF
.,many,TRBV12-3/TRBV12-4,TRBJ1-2,TGTGCCAGCAGTTTAGGGCGGGCGTTCCATGGCTACACCTTC,CASSLGRAFHGYTF
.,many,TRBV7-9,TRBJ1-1,TGTGCCAGCAGCTACCAGGGGCTGAACACTGAAGCTTTCTTT,CASSYQGLNTEAFF
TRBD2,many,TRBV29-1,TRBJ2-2,TGCAGCGTTGCGGTTAGCGGGGACACCGGGGAGCTGTTTTTT,CSVAVSGDTGELFF
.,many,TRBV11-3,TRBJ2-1,TGTGCCAGCAGCCCGATGGGCTCCTACAATGAGCAGTTCTTC,CASSPMGSYNEQFF
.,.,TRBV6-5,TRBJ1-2,TGTGCCAGCAGTTCCCGAGGGGGTTTGAACTATGGCTACACCTTC,CASSSRGGLNYGYTF
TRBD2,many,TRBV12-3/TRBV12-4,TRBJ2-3,TGTGCCAGCACCCGGACCGGGACTAGAACAGATACGCAGTATTTT,CASTRTGTRTDTQYF
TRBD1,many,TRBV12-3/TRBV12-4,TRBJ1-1,TGTGCCAGCAGTTTGAGGGGGCGCAATCCAATCACTGAAGCTTTCTTT,CASSLRGRNPITEAFF
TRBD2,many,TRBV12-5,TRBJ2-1,TGTGCTAGTGGCGGGACTAGCGGGGGAAAGTCCCAGAATGAGCAGTTCTTC,CASGGTSGGKSQNEQFF
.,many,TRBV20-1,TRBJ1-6,TGCAGTGCCAGTCGGGACCGGGCAAATTCACCCCTCCACTTT,CSASRDRANSPLHF
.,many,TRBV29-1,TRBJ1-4,TGCAGCGTTGGCCCGGGAGGGGCTGAAAAACTGTTTTTT,CSVGPGGAEKLFF
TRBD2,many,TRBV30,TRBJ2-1,TGTGCCTGGAGTAGGGCTAGCGGGTACAATGAGCAGTTCTTC,CAWSRASGYNEQFF
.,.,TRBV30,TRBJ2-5,TGTGCCTGGAGGGGAACAGGGCGGGGAGAGACCCAGTACTTC,CAWRGTGRGETQYF
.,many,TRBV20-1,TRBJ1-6,TGCAGTGCTACGGGACAAGATAATTCACCCCTCCACTTT,CSATGQDNSPLHF
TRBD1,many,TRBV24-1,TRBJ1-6,TGTGCCACATCATCCGGGACAGGGGAGTCACCCCTCCACTTT,CATSSGTGESPLHF
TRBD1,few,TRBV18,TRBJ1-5,TGTGCCAGCTCACCTACAGGGGGCCAACAGCCCCAGCATTTT,CASSPTGGQQPQHF
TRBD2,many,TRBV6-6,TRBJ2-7,TGTGCCAGCAGTTACTTAGGGACTAGTCCTTCCGAGCAGTACTTC,CASSYLGTSPSEQYF
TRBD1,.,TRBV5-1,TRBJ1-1,TGCGCCAGCAGCTTGGATTTTCGGGACAGCACATCGGAAGCTTTCTTT,CASSLDFRDSTSEAFF
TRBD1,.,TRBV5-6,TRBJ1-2,TGTGCCAGCAGCATTGGAGACAGGGGGTTGAACGGCTACACCTTC,CASSIGDRGLNGYTF